A selection of T cell receptor beta chains follows, all from one sample in a study of blood T cells in healthy people across ages. TCRdb analysed the 5' RACE reads with MiXCR anew, one entry per CDR3 protein. The sample lists 750,000 to 950,000 distinct CDR3 sequences, roughly 25% seen once, with around 3% in the top ten. The data also belong to a second study, concerning T cells of mothers and their children.

The material sequenced was blood. All receptors derive from a boy between 10 and 17 years old in good health. The CDR3 runs from the conserved cysteine through the conserved F or W. D genes are given only for firm matches. Not all rows give a size; the values are once, few, many and, for expanded clones, a class.

D,length,V,J,size,DNA,CDR3
NA,15,TRBV7-2,TRBJ2-6,NA,TGTGCCAGCAGCGCCTCACCGGCTGGGGCCAACGTCCTGACTTTC,CASSASPAGANVLTF
TRBD2,14,TRBV20-1,TRBJ2-1,few,TGCAGTGCCTCCGGGACTAGGGCTGACAATGAGCAGTTCTTC,CSASGTRADNEQFF
NA,12,TRBV10-3,TRBJ2-7,NA,TGTGCCATCAGTGAGGGGACAACCGAGCAGTACTTC,CAISEGTTEQYF
TRBD2,14,TRBV7-9,TRBJ2-7,few,TGTGCCAGCAGCCGGGGGGGACTAGCGGGCGAGCAGTACTTC,CASSRGGLAGEQYF
NA,13,TRBV28,TRBJ1-3,few,TGTGCCAGCAGCCCCCTCCCTGGAAACACCATATATTTT,CASSPLPGNTIYF
TRBD2,19,TRBV7-9,TRBJ2-3,few,TGTGCCAGCAGCTTATTATCGAGGGCCGGGACTAGCAGTACAGATACGCAGTATTTT,CASSLLSRAGTSSTDTQYF
NA,13,TRBV7-9,TRBJ1-1,NA,TGTGCCAGCAGCTTAGTTATGGACACTGAAGCTTTCTTT,CASSLVMDTEAFF
NA,12,TRBV12-3/TRBV12-4,TRBJ1-4,few,TGTGCCAGCGGGCCGGGGGTGGAAAAACTGTTTTTT,CASGPGVEKLFF
NA,14,TRBV18,TRBJ1-1,NA,TGTGCCAGCTCACCACGGGGGGGAAAAGAGGAAGCTTTCTTT,CASSPRGGKEEAFF
NA,17,TRBV18,TRBJ2-6,NA,TGTGCCAGCTCACCTAGGAGGGCGCCGTCTGGGGCCAACGTCCTGACTTTC,CASSPRRAPSGANVLTF
TRBD2,15,TRBV24-1,TRBJ2-3,NA,TGTGCCACCAGTGAAGGACTAGCGGGGCGAGATACGCAGTATTTT,CATSEGLAGRDTQYF
NA,14,TRBV27,TRBJ2-2,few,TGTGCCAGCAGTTTAGGGTTGCGCACCGGGGAGCTGTTTTTT,CASSLGLRTGELFF
NA,14,TRBV12-3/TRBV12-4,TRBJ1-2,few,TGTGCCAGCAGTTTAGGGAGACCTAACTATGGCTACACCTTC,CASSLGRPNYGYTF
NA,14,TRBV20-1,TRBJ2-5,NA,TGCAGTGCTAGACCAGGCAGTACACAAGAGACCCAGTACTTC,CSARPGSTQETQYF
NA,13,TRBV4-1,TRBJ1-4,few,TGCGCCAGCAGCCGGTGGGATAATGAAAAACTGTTTTTT,CASSRWDNEKLFF
NA,15,TRBV29-1,TRBJ1-2,NA,TGCAGCGCAGAACCCCACTCGACTCCTAACTATGGCTACACCTTC,CSAEPHSTPNYGYTF
NA,15,TRBV20-1,TRBJ2-1,NA,TGCAGTGCTAGCCGGGACGGACTTCGCAACAATGAGCAGTTCTTC,CSASRDGLRNNEQFF
NA,15,TRBV7-2,TRBJ2-6,once,TGTGCCAGCAGCTTAGGAGGACATGGGGCCAACGTCCTGACTTTC,CASSLGGHGANVLTF
NA,17,TRBV9,TRBJ2-3,NA,TGTGCCAGCAGCGTAGATTGGACTAGGGGGAGGACAGATACGCAGTATTTT,CASSVDWTRGRTDTQYF
NA,13,TRBV10-3,TRBJ1-1,few,TGTGCCATCAGGATCTCAGGAGGGACTGAAGCTTTCTTT,CAIRISGGTEAFF
TRBD2,15,TRBV2,TRBJ2-7,few,TGTGCCAGCAGTTACACTAGCGAGAGCTCCTACGAGCAGTACTTC,CASSYTSESSYEQYF
TRBD1,15,TRBV18,TRBJ2-7,few,TGTGCCAGCTCACGGGGACAGGGGAAGGGCTACGAGCAGTACTTC,CASSRGQGKGYEQYF
NA,14,TRBV4-1,TRBJ2-2,NA,TGCGCCAGCAGCCGTCTCGAAAACACCGGGGAGCTGTTTTTT,CASSRLENTGELFF
NA,16,TRBV3-1,TRBJ1-2,NA,TGTGCCAGCAGCCAAGATTTACAGGTCGCTAACTATGGCTACACCTTC,CASSQDLQVANYGYTF
NA,12,TRBV20-1,TRBJ2-1,NA,TGCAGTGCTAGACTCCCGTGGGATGAGCAGTTCTTC,CSARLPWDEQFF
NA,15,TRBV19,TRBJ1-4,NA,TGTGCCAGTAGTATCTTACAGGGACCCGGTGAAAAACTGTTTTTT,CASSILQGPGEKLFF
TRBD1,15,TRBV5-1,TRBJ1-4,NA,TGCGCCAGCAGCCCCGACAGGGGGAATAATGAAAAACTGTTTTTT,CASSPDRGNNEKLFF
TRBD2,17,TRBV5-5,TRBJ2-5,few,TGTGCCAGCAGCAAGGGGACTAGCGGGGGACCCCAAGAGACCCAGTACTTC,CASSKGTSGGPQETQYF
NA,16,TRBV30,TRBJ1-2,NA,TGTGCCTGGAGTAGGCGTGATGCAGCGGTGGTGAATGGCTACACCTTC,CAWSRRDAAVVNGYTF
NA,14,TRBV4-1,TRBJ2-5,few,TGCGCCAGCAGCCAGAGTGGAATTCAAGAGACCCAGTACTTC,CASSQSGIQETQYF
TRBD1,13,TRBV2,TRBJ1-4,few,TGTGCCAGCAGACGGACAGGCCCGCGAAAACTGTTTTTT,CASRRTGPRKLFF
NA,15,TRBV13,TRBJ2-5,NA,TGTGCCAGCAGCGAAACGGGGACCTTGGAAGAGACCCAGTACTTC,CASSETGTLEETQYF
NA,15,TRBV7-8,TRBJ2-6,few,TGTGCCAGCAGTCCTCCGAGATCTGGGGCCAACGTCCTGACTTTC,CASSPPRSGANVLTF
NA,13,TRBV7-3,TRBJ2-3,few,TGTGCCAGCAGCTCAAGCTGGGAGAATACGCAGTATTTT,CASSSSWENTQYF